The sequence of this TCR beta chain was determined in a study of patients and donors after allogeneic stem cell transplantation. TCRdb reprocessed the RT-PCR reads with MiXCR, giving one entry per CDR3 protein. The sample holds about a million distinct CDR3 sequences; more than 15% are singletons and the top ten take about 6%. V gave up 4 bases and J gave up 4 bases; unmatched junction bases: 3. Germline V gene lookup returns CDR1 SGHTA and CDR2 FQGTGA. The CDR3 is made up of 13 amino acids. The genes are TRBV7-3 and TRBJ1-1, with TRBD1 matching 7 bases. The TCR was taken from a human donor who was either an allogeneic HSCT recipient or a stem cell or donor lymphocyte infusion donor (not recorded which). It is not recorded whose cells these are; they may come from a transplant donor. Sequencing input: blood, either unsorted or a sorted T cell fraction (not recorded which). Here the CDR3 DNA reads TGTGCCAGCAGCTCCTACAGGGGCACTGAAGCTTTCTTT. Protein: CASSSYRGTEAFF.